This T cell receptor beta chain comes out of a study of T cells expressing NK-cell markers (dated by TCRdb to 2018 to 2020). Some background on the complete study: Three sorted T-cell subsets (CD3+CD56+NKG2C+, CD3+CD56+NKG2C- and CD3+CD56-NKG2C+) from about 8 donors had their TCR beta-chain repertoires profiled. Randomly selected healthy volunteers, three men and five women, were used as the eight sequenced donors. Seven of the eight sequenced donors were HCMV-seropositive and one was HCMV-seronegative. Sequencing of the libraries produced 2 x 150 bp reads on Illumina HiSeq 2000/2500, MiSeq or NextSeq. The paper's findings and limits, for the study overall: Whether the expanded NKG2C-expressing T cell clones were specific for HCMV antigens was left unclear. Those dominant clonotypes were again the most abundant among CD3+CD56-NKG2C+ cells in a handful of donors, at roughly 28.3-60.1%. In six donors, the dominant CD3+CD56+NKG2C+ clonotypes were found to rank among the top 10 CD8+ clonotypes and to make up 1.0-7.0% of CD8+ T cells.

Sequencing was carried out with an Illumina HiSeq 2000. TCR beta cDNA libraries were made by 5'RACE template switching that added a universal primer site and unique molecular identifiers. cDNA synthesis was primed from the TCR beta constant segment and was followed by two successive PCR amplification steps. The authors processed their data as follows. MIGEC was used to demultiplex reads and group the reads by UMI, and MiTCR was used to assemble and quantify clonotypes. To exclude erroneous sequences, any TCR cDNA sequence not supported by at least two reads was discarded. The tcR package was used for downstream repertoire analysis, and clonotypes were matched across fractions by CDR3 nucleotide sequence plus V segment. VDJmatch was used to annotate antigen specificity against VDJdb, with one amino acid substitution in CDR3 allowed. TCRdb reprocessed the reads and assigns one entry to each CDR3 protein sequence, leaving out DNA. It is TCRdb's table, rather than the study itself, that gives the V and J calls and clone size. The sample's records list about 550,000 distinct CDR3 sequences. Of the sample, approximately 3.6% is held by the ten largest clones.

The CDR3, from cysteine to phenylalanine, totals 16 residues. The coding DNA is unavailable. HCMV serostatus was determined by detecting HCMV-specific IgG in serum with a commercial ELISA kit. Peripheral blood mononuclear cells were isolated from blood by Ficoll density gradient centrifugation. On this clonotype itself: What this receptor recognizes is not known.

This receptor was obtained from a man between 18 and 29 years old in good health. Donor details come from another sample of the same person, matched by shared clones. The specimen was blood T cells: a sorted CD56 or NKG2C T cell subset, CD4+ or CD8+ T cells, or bulk PBMC T cells (not recorded which). The sequence joins TRBV12-3 or TRBV12-4 to TRBJ2-6; absent DNA, TCRdb's TRBD1 call cannot be checked. The CDR3 is CASSPRTGDGANVLTF.